This T cell receptor (beta chain) was sequenced during a study of T-cell reconstitution after alpha-beta-depleted transplantation in children. Study findings and constraints: One year after transplant, T-cell counts and diversity came mostly from newly produced T cells. Several hundred expanded graft clones reportedly were the source of alpha-beta T cells about two months after transplant. High day-60 TCRbeta diversity in some patients came from surviving recipient T cells and thymic progenitors.

As for this clonotype: Its antigen is unknown.

CDR1 and CDR2 from the germline V gene are DFQATT and SNEGSKA (reference sequence). This CDR3 is built from 14 residues. V lost 3 bases and J 3 bases, leaving 14 bases between the germline ends. For TCRbeta, the library was prepared with unique molecular identifiers. A single record per CDR3 protein comes from TCRdb applying MiXCR to the PCR reads. The sample gives over 100,000 distinct CDR3 sequences, 6% of which show up once; about 6% is in the top ten. V and J are TRBV20-1 and TRBJ2-5, with D perhaps matching TRBD1 (5 bases). This sample comprised PBMCs, mostly from graft donor cells, obtained 60 days after TCRalphabeta/CD19-depleted stem cell transplant. This TCR derives from a female patient between 2 and 15 years old who had a stem cell transplant for Fanconi anemia, so the T cells may come from the graft donor. The DNA of the CDR3 is TGCAGTGCTAGTGACGTGGGCAGGGAAGAGACCCAGTACTTC. As protein: CSASDVGREETQYF.